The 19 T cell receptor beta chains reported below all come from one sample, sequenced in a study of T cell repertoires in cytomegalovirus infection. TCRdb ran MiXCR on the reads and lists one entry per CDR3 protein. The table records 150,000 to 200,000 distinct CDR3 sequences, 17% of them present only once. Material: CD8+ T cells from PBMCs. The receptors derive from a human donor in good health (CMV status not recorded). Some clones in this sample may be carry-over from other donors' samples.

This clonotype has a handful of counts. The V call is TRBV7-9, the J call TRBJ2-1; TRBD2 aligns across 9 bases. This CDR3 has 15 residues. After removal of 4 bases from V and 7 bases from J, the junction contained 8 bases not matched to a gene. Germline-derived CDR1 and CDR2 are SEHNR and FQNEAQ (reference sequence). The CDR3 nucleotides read TGTGCCAGCAGCTCTTCTCTAGCGGGAACTAATGAGCAGTTCTTC. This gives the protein CASSSSLAGTNEQFF.

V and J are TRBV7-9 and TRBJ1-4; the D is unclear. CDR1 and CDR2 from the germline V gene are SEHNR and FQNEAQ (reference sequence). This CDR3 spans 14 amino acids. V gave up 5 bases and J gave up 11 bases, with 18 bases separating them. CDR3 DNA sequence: TGTGCCAGCAGCCCTGATGGACGATCGGAGAAACTGTTTTTT. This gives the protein CASSPDGRSEKLFF. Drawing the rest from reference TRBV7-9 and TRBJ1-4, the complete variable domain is DTGVSQNPRHKITKRGQNVTFRCDPISEHNRLYWYRQTLGQGPEFLTYFQNEAQLEKSRLLSDRFSAERPKGSFSTLEIQRTEQGDSAMYLCASSPDGRSEKLFFGSGTQLSVL.

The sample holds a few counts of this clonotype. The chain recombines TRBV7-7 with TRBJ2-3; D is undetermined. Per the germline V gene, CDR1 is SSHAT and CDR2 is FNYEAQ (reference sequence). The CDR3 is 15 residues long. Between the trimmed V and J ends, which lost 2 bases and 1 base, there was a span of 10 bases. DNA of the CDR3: TGTGCCAGCAGCTTATCGGCGGCGGGCACAGATACGCAGTATTTT. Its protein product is CASSLSAAGTDTQYF.

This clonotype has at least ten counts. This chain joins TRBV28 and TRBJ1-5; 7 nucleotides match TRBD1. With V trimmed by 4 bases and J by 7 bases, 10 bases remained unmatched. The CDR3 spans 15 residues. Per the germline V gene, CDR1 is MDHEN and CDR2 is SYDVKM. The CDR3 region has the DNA TGTGCCAGCAGTTGGGACAGCGATCAGGGGCAGCCCCAGCATTTT. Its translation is CASSWDSDQGQPQHF.

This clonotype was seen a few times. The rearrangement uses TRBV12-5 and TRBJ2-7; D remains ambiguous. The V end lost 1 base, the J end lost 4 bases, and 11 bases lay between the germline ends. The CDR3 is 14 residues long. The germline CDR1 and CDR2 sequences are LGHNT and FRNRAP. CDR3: CASGLGTDSYEQYF. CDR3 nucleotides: TGTGCTAGTGGTTTGGGTACAGACTCTTACGAGCAGTACTTC.

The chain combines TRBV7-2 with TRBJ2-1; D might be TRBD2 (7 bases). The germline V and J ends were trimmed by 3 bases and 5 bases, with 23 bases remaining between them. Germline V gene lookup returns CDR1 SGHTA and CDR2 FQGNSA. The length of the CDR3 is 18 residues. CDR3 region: CASSFRGLLYRVDNEQFF. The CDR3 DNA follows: TGTGCCAGCAGCTTCAGGGGACTACTCTATCGGGTGGACAATGAGCAGTTCTTC.

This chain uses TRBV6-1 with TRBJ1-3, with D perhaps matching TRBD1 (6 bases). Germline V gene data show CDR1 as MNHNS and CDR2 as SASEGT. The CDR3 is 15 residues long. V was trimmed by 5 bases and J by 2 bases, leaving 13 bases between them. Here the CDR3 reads CASSYDRLAGNTIYF. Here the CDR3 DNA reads TGTGCCAGCAGTTACGACAGGCTTGCTGGAAACACCATATATTTT.

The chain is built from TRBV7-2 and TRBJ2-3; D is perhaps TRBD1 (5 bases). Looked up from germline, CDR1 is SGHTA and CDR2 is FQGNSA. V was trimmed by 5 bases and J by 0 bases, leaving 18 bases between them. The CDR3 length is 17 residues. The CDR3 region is CASSPLETVPSTDTQYF. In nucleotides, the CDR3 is TGTGCCAGCAGCCCACTGGAGACAGTCCCAAGCACAGATACGCAGTATTTT.

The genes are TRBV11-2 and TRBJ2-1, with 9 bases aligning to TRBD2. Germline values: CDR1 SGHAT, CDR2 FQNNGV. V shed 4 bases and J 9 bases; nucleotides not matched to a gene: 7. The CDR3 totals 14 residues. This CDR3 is CASSYTSGRGEQFF. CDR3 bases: TGTGCCAGCAGCTACACTAGCGGGCGGGGTGAGCAGTTCTTC.

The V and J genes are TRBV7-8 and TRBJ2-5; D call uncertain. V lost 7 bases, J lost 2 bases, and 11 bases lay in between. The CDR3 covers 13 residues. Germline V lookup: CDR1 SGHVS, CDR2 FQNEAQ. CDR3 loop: CASTSWRQETQYF. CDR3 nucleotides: TGTGCCAGCACTTCCTGGCGTCAAGAGACCCAGTACTTC.

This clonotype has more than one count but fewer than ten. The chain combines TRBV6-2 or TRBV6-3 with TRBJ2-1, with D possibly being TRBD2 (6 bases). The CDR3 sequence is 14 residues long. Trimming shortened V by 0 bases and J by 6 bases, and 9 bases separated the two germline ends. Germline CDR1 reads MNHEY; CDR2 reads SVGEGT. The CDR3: CASSYSGGFNEQFF. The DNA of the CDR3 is TGTGCCAGCAGTTACTCGGGGGGTTTCAATGAGCAGTTCTTC.

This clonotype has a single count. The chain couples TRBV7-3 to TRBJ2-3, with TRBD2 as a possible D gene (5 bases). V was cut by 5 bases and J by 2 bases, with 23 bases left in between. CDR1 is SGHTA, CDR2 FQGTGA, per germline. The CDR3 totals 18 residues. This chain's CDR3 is CASSNGDGSERDTDTQYF. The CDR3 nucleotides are TGTGCCAGCAGCAACGGGGATGGGTCGGAGAGAGACACAGATACGCAGTATTTT.

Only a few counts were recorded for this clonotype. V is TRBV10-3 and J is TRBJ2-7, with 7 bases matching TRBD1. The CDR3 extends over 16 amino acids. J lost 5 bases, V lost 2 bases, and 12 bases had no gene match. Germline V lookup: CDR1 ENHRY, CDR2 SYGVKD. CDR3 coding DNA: TGTGCCATCAGTGAGACAGGGGTTCGTGGAGTCGACGAGCAGTACTTC. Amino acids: CAISETGVRGVDEQYF.

The CDR3 region has the DNA TGTGCCAGCAGTTACTCAACCCGATACGAGCAGTACTTC. As protein: CASSYSTRYEQYF. The chain is built from TRBV6-2 or TRBV6-3 and TRBJ2-7; D is unresolved. The CDR3 runs to 13 residues. Germline CDR1 reads MNHEY; CDR2 reads SVGEGT. The V end was cut by 0 bases, the J end by 4 bases, with 7 bases between.

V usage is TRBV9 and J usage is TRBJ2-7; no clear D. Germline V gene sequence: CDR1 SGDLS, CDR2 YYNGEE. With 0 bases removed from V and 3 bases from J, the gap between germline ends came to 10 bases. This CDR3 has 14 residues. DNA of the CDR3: TGTGCCAGCAGCGTAGATTGGGCTGGCTACGAGCAGTACTTC. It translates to CASSVDWAGYEQYF.

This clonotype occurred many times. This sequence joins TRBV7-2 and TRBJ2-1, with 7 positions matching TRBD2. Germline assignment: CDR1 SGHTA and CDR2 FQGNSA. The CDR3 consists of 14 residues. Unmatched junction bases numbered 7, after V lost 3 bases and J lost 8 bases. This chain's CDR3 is CASSFASGVDEQFF. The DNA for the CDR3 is TGTGCCAGCAGCTTCGCTAGCGGAGTGGATGAGCAGTTCTTC. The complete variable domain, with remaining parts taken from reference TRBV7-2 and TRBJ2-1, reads GAGVSQSPSNKVTEKGKDVELRCDPISGHTALYWYRQSLGQGLEFLIYFQGNSAPDKSGLPSDRFSAERTGGSVSTLTIQRTQQEDSAVYLCASSFASGVDEQFFGPGTRLTVL.

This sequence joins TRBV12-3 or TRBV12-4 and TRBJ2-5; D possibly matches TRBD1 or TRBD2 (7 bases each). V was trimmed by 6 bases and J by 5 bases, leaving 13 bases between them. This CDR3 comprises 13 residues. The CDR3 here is CASSRQGGETQYF. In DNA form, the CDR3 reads TGTGCCAGCAGCCGACAGGGAGGGGAGACCCAGTACTTC.

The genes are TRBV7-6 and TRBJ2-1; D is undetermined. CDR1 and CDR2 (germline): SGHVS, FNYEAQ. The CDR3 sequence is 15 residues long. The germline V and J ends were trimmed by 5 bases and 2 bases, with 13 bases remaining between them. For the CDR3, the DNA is TGTGCCAGCAGCCCACTCATGGGGACCTACAATGAGCAGTTCTTC. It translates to CASSPLMGTYNEQFF.

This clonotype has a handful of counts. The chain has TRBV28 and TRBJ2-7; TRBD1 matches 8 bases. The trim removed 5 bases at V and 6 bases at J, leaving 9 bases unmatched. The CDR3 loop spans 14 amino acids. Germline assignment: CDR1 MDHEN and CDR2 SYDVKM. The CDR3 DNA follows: TGTGCCAGCAGTCCAGAGACAGGGGATGGCGAGCAGTACTTC. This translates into CASSPETGDGEQYF. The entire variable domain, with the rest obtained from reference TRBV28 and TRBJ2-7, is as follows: DVKVTQSSRYLVKRTGEKVFLECVQDMDHENMFWYRQDPGLGLRLIYFSYDVKMKEKGDIPEGYSVSREKKERFSLILESASTNQTSMYLCASSPETGDGEQYFGPGTRLTVT.